What follows describes a single T cell receptor beta chain. What it binds is not known. This record belongs to a study of identical twins. Broader study findings: Insertions were fewer in abundant cord blood beta clonotypes, whereas memory repertoires showed none of this pattern.

There are 13 residues in the CDR3. V gave up 2 bases and J gave up 5 bases, with 9 bases separating them. Germline V gives CDR1 GTSNPN, CDR2 SVGIG (reference sequence). One entry per CDR3 protein results from TCRdb running MiXCR on the 5' RACE reads. This table has fewer than 500,000 distinct CDR3 sequences, roughly a quarter appearing once. These data were also reused for a study on T cells expressing NK-cell markers. That paper notes: TCR beta repertoires came from sorted CD3+CD56+NKG2C+, CD3+CD56+NKG2C- and CD3+CD56-NKG2C+ T cells.

This sequence joins TRBV30 and TRBJ2-2; no firm D call. Sequencing input: CD4+ T cells sorted from blood. The sequence derives from a woman between 18 and 29 years old in good health. The CDR3 nucleotides read TGTGCCTGGAGTTGGCCCGGTACCGGGGAGCTGTTTTTT. Translated, it gives CAWSWPGTGELFF.